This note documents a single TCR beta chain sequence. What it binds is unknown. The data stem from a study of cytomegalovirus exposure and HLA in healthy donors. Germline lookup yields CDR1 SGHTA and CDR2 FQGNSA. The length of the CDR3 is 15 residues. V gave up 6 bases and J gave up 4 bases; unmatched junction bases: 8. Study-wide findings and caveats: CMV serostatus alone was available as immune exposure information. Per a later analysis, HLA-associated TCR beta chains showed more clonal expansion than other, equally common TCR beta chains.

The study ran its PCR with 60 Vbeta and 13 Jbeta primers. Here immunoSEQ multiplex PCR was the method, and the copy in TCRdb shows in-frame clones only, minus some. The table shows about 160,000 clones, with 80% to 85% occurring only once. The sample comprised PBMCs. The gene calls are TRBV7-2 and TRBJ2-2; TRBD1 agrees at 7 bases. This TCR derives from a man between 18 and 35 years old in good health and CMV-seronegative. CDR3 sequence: CASRTDRVLTGELFF. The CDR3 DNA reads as TGTGCCAGCAGAACCGACAGGGTCCTCACCGGGGAGCTGTTTTTT.